This TCR beta chain derives from a study of blood T cell repertoires in COVID-19. In the study overall: Whether acute or convalescent, the COVID-19 samples came from the United States, Italy and Spain. T cells, B-cell-depleted T cells, or PBMCs supplied cDNA or gDNA.

Recovery meant two consecutive negative NP/OP PCR tests, professional clearance, or resolved symptoms. The table came from immunoSEQ multiplex PCR; TCRdb's copy has only in-frame clones and leaves some out. The table includes a few hundred thousand clones, 80% to 85% detected once. The CDR3 is 15 amino acids. Germline loops: CDR1 SGHRS, CDR2 YFSETQ. Trimming at V came to 7 bases and at J to 5 bases, leaving 11 bases not matched to a gene. The chain has TRBV5-1 and TRBJ2-1, with TRBD2 identical over 8 bases. The sample was PBMCs or T cells enriched from blood (not recorded which). The source is a man aged 45-65 years who had recovered from COVID-19. The CDR3 reads CASYRELAGNNEQFF. The CDR3 region has the DNA TGCGCCAGCTACCGGGAGTTAGCGGGAAACAATGAGCAGTTCTTC. The full variable domain, rest sourced from reference TRBV5-1 and TRBJ2-1, is KAGVTQTPRYLIKTRGQQVTLSCSPISGHRSVSWYQQTPGQGLQFLFEYFSETQRNKGNFPGRFSGRQFSNSRSEMNVSTLELGDSALYLCASYRELAGNNEQFFGPGTRLTVL.